This entry lists 9 T cell receptor beta chains sequenced from one sample in a study of neurological immune-mediated disorders. Time point noted: longitudinal time-point 1 (baseline). TCRdb reprocessed the 5' RACE reads via MiXCR and lists one record per CDR3 protein. The sample has roughly 61,000 distinct CDR3 sequences, around 11% seen once. Sequenced sample: PBMCs. These receptors were collected from a male donor with HTLV-1-associated myelopathy (HAM/TSP).

Ten or more counts support this clonotype. The rearrangement links TRBV20-1 to TRBJ2-3; TRBD2 is a possible D gene (6 bases). V lost 0 bases to trimming and J lost 2 bases, with 12 bases between them. The CDR3 is 15 residues long. The V gene's germline CDR1 is DFQATT and CDR2 SNEGSKA (reference sequence). The CDR3 DNA sequence: TGCAGTGCTAGAGATCGGGCGGGGAACACAGATACGCAGTATTTT. Its translation is CSARDRAGNTDTQYF.

This clonotype has more than one count but fewer than ten. The chain uses TRBV28 and TRBJ2-6, with D possibly being TRBD1 or TRBD2 (6 bases each). Trimming shortened V by 5 bases and J by 4 bases, and 15 bases separated the two germline ends. CDR3 length: 16 amino acids. The germline gives CDR1 MDHEN, CDR2 SYDVKM. This CDR3 reads CASSRVGGSGANVLTF. The DNA of the CDR3 is TGTGCCAGCAGTCGGGTAGGGGGGTCAGGGGCCAACGTCCTGACTTTC.

This clonotype was counted between two and nine times. This rearrangement joins TRBV6-2 or TRBV6-3 to TRBJ2-7, with D possibly matching TRBD2 (5 bases). V was cut by 7 bases and J by 2 bases, with 12 bases left in between. Germline values: CDR1 MNHEY, CDR2 SVGEGT. This CDR3 has 13 residues. CDR3 DNA: TGTGCCAGCACCGACGGGAATCCCTACGAGCAGTACTTC. Its protein product is CASTDGNPYEQYF.

About this clonotype itself: This may be a read error: a much more frequent sequence differs by one nucleotide. This sequence joins TRBV20-1 and TRBJ1-3; D is unclear. Between the trimmed V and J ends, which lost 1 base and 4 bases, there was a span of 5 bases. Germline CDR1 reads DFQATT; CDR2 reads SNEGSKA (reference sequence). The CDR3 totals 12 residues. The CDR3 DNA follows: TGCAGTGCTAGAGGGGAAGGAAACACCATATATTTT. It codes for CSARGEGNTIYF.

This clonotype was recorded many times. CDR3 loop: CASRTGFQETQYF. The CDR3 region has the DNA TGTGCCAGCAGAACAGGGTTCCAAGAGACCCAGTACTTC. The chain combines TRBV7-2 with TRBJ2-5; D perhaps matches TRBD1 (6 bases). With 6 bases removed from V and 1 base from J, the gap between germline ends came to 9 bases. Germline-derived CDR1 and CDR2 are SGHTA and FQGNSA. The CDR3 extends over 13 amino acids.

There are many counts of this clonotype. The chain has TRBV27 and TRBJ1-3; 9 bases map to TRBD1. There are 15 residues in the CDR3. The germline V gene has CDR1 MNHEY and CDR2 SMNVEV (reference sequence). V gave up 6 bases and J gave up 4 bases; unmatched junction bases: 7. The CDR3 bases are TGTGCCAGCAGCTTCGGACAGGGGAAAGGAAACACCATATATTTT. Protein product: CASSFGQGKGNTIYF.

This clonotype was seen many times. The chain couples TRBV6-5 to TRBJ1-6; weak D call: TRBD1 (6 bases). This CDR3 has 16 amino acids. Per germline, CDR1 MNHEY and CDR2 SVGAGI. The V end lost 7 bases, the J end lost 3 bases, and 16 bases lay between the germline ends. The CDR3 loop reads CASIDRPNRYNSPLHF. The DNA for the CDR3 is TGTGCCAGCATTGACAGGCCAAACCGCTATAATTCACCCCTCCACTTT.

This clonotype was recorded at least ten times. The genes are TRBV24-1 and TRBJ2-1, with D uncertain. Germline CDR1 KGHDR, CDR2 SFDVKD. Trimming cost V 3 bases and J 0 bases, with 11 bases left between them. There are 16 residues in the CDR3. In DNA, the CDR3 is TGTGCCACCAGTGATCAGAAAATAGGCTCCTACAATGAGCAGTTCTTC. It codes for CATSDQKIGSYNEQFF.

This clonotype was recorded many times. The V and J genes are TRBV6-2 or TRBV6-3 and TRBJ2-7, with TRBD2 matching 8 bases. The trim removed 2 bases at V and 0 bases at J, leaving 6 bases unmatched. CDR1 and CDR2 (germline): MNHEY, SVGEGT. The CDR3 spans 16 residues. The CDR3 region is CASSYPGTRHSYEQYF. The CDR3 DNA is TGTGCCAGCAGTTACCCCGGGACTAGACACTCCTACGAGCAGTACTTC.